The text below deals with one TCR beta chain. Its antigen is not known. This specimen comes from a study of vaccination and CD4 T cells after COVID-19. On the study more broadly: Median draw time for post-COVID samples was about 100 days post-diagnosis (range 35 to 161).

General study results and limits: Spike mono-reactive status applied to 304 of 307 vaccine-specific clones in convalescent patients. The study sampled relatively few convalescent patients and omitted early post-infection timepoints.

The CDR3 spans 18 residues. The V gene's germline CDR1 is SGHRS and CDR2 YFSETQ. The V and J ends lost 4 bases and 0 bases, in that order; junction bases with no gene match: 14. Treatment of the sample: roughly 11-day PBMC culture with coronavirus spike peptide pools or control peptides (ViraFEST assay). After culture for nine to eleven days, isolation of CD4+ T cells was performed by negative selection. CD4+ T cells that had been cultured provided DNA sequenced with the Oncomine TCR Beta short-read assay. MiXCR was run by TCRdb on the PCR reads, yielding one entry per CDR3 protein. The data show some 9,300 distinct CDR3 sequences, around 45% seen once.

The sequence derives from a human donor who had recovered from COVID-19. Sample: CD4+ T cells from blood, cultured in vitro. The chain employs TRBV5-1 and TRBJ2-7, with 9 bases fitting TRBD2. The CDR3 reads CASSIDFGTSHNSYEQYF. The CDR3 nucleotides are TGCGCCAGCAGCATCGATTTCGGGACTAGCCACAACTCCTACGAGCAGTACTTC.